This TCR beta chain was observed in a study of blood T cell repertoires in COVID-19. Study at large: Some COVID-19 samples were acute and others convalescent; all came from the United States, Italy and Spain. T cells, B-cell-depleted T cells, or PBMCs provided the cDNA or gDNA that served as material.

Authors' methods: The authors estimated nucleated cell counts from reference gene primer amplification. The assay was immunoSEQ multiplex PCR, and TCRdb's table has in-frame clones only and misses some. V, J and clone size are taken as reported in that table, and D and trimming were inferred from the DNA itself. The sample consists of about 200,000 clones, over 70% of them appearing once. V was clipped by 6 bases and J by 5 bases, with 13 bases between them. The CDR3 totals 13 residues. Germline loops: CDR1 SNHLY, CDR2 FYNNEI. The chain couples TRBV2 to TRBJ2-5, with a tentative D call TRBD2 (6 bases). The sequenced sample was peripheral blood. This receptor was identified in a woman between 65 and 79 years old with acute or convalescent COVID-19. In DNA, the CDR3 is TGTGCCAGCAGCCTAGCGAGCCGGGAGACCCAGTACTTC. Translation gives CASSLASRETQYF.